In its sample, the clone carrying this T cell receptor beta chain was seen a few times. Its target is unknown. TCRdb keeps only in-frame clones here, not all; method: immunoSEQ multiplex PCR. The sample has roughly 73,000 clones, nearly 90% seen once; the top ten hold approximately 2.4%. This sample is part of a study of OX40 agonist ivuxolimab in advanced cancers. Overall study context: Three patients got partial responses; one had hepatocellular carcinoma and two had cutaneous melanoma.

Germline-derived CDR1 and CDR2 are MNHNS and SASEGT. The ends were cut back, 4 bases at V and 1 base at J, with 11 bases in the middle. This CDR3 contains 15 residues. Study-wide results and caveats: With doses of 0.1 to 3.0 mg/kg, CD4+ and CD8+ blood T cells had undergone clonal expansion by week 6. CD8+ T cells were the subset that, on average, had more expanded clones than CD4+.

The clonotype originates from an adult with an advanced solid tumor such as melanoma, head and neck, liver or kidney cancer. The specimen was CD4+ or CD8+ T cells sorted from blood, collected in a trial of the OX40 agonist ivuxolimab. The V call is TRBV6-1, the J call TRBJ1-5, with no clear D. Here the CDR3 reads CASSGLGLSNQPQHF. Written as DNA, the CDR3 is TGTGCCAGCAGTGGGTTGGGGTTGAGCAATCAGCCCCAGCATTTT.